This T cell receptor (beta chain) was retrieved from a study of shared clonotypes between healthy human individuals. Profiling relied on immunoSEQ multiplex PCR, and the TCRdb table lists in-frame clones only, not all of them. The data hold approximately 250,000 clones, with under 80% observed a single time. V lost 8 bases and J 2 bases, leaving 7 bases between the germline ends. The germline gives CDR1 MNHEY, CDR2 SVGAGI. The CDR3 is made up of 11 amino acids. The chain combines TRBV6-5 with TRBJ2-7, with no clear D. Source material: memory CD4+ T cells sorted from blood. Documented subset: CD45RA-negative fraction. The receptor was isolated from a man aged 25-45 years in good health. The CDR3 region has the DNA TGTGCCAGCGGTCTTGCCTACGAGCAGTACTTC. This encodes CASGLAYEQYF.